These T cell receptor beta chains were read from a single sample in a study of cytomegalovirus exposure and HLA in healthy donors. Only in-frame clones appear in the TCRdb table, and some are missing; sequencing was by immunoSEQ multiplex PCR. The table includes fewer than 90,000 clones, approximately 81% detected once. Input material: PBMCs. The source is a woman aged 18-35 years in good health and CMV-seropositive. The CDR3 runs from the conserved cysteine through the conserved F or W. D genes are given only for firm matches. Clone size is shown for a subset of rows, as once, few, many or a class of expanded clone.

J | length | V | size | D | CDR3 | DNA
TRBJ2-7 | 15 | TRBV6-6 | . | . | CASSPPGERAYEQYF | TGTGCCAGCAGCCCCCCAGGTGAGAGGGCCTACGAGCAGTACTTC
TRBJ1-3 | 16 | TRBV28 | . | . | CASSLSPEVAGNTIYF | TGTGCCAGCAGTTTAAGCCCCGAGGTGGCTGGAAACACCATATATTTT
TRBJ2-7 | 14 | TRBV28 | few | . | CASNPRDTLYEQYF | TGTGCCAGCAACCCCCGGGACACGCTCTACGAGCAGTACTTC
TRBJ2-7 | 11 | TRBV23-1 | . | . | CATPTSYEQYF | TGCGCCACGCCGACATCCTACGAGCAGTACTTC
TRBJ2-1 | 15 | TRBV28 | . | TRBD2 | CASSLVGRGRNEQFF | TGTGCCAGCAGTTTAGTTGGGAGGGGCCGGAATGAGCAGTTCTTC
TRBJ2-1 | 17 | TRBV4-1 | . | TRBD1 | CASSQVGRGSGGDEQFF | TGCGCCAGCAGCCAAGTTGGCAGGGGGAGCGGAGGCGATGAGCAGTTCTTC
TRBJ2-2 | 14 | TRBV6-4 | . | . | CASSDDRFPGELFF | TGTGCCAGCAGTGACGACAGGTTCCCCGGGGAGCTGTTTTTT
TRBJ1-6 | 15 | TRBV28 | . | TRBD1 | CASTTGARDGSPLHF | TGTGCCAGTACTACAGGGGCGCGAGATGGTTCACCCCTCCACTTT
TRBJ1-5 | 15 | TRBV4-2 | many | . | CASSQIEGGNQPQHF | TGTGCCAGCAGCCAAATTGAGGGGGGCAATCAGCCCCAGCATTTT
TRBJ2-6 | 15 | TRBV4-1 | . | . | CASSAQVSGANVLTF | TGCGCCAGCAGCGCACAGGTCTCTGGGGCCAACGTCCTGACTTTC
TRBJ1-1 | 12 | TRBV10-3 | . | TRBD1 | CATGQGPTEAFF | TGTGCCACCGGACAGGGACCCACTGAAGCTTTCTTT
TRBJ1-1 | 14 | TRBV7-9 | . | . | CASSFAPRGTEAFF | TGTGCCAGCAGCTTTGCACCCCGGGGAACTGAAGCTTTCTTT
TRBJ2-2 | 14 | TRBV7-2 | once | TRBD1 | CASSRDSNTGELFF | TGTGCCAGCAGCCGGGACAGTAACACCGGGGAGCTGTTTTTT
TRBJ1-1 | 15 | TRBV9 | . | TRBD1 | CASSLLTGANTEAFF | TGTGCCAGCAGCCTTTTGACAGGGGCGAACACTGAAGCTTTCTTT
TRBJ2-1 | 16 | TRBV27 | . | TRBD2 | CASSPIAGGSYNEQFF | TGTGCCAGCAGTCCAATAGCGGGGGGGTCCTACAATGAGCAGTTCTTC
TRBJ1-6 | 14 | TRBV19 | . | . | CASRGQMPNSPLHF | TGTGCCAGCCGAGGACAGATGCCTAATTCACCCCTCCACTTT
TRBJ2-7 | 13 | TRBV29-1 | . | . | CSVGDPEAYEQYF | TGCAGCGTTGGTGACCCCGAGGCCTACGAGCAGTACTTC
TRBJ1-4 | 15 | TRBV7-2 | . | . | CASSLLGQRNEKLFF | TGTGCCAGCAGCTTATTAGGACAGAGAAATGAAAAACTGTTTTTT
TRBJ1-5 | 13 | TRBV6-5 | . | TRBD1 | CASSPGTGEPQHF | TGTGCCAGCAGCCCTGGGACAGGGGAACCCCAGCATTTT
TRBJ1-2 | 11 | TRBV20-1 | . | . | CSARDQVGYTF | TGCAGTGCTAGAGATCAGGTTGGCTACACCTTC
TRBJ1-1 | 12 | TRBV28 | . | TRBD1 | CASSLPGTGEGF | TGTGCCAGCAGTTTACCCGGGACAGGGGAAGGCTTT
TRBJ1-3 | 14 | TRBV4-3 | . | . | CASSHTGVGNTIYF | TGCGCCAGCAGCCATACGGGAGTTGGAAACACCATATATTTT
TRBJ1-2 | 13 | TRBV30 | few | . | CAWSAGGGNGYTF | TGTGCCTGGAGTGCCGGGGGGGGGAATGGCTACACCTTC
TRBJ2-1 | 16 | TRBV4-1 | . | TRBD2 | CASSQWFSGGASEQFF | TGCGCCAGCAGCCAATGGTTTAGCGGGGGGGCAAGTGAGCAGTTCTTC
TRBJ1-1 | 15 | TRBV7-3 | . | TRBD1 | CASSPSGQGGSEAFF | TGTGCCAGCAGCCCCTCAGGACAGGGAGGGTCTGAAGCTTTCTTT
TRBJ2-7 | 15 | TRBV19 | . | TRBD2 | CASNPAHGGGHEQYF | TGTGCCAGTAACCCAGCCCACGGGGGGGGCCACGAGCAGTACTTC
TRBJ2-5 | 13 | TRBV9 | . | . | CASSFQGQETQYF | TGTGCCAGCAGCTTCCAGGGTCAAGAGACCCAGTACTTC
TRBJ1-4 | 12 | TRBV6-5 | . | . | CASRNGNEKLFF | TGTGCCAGCAGAAACGGGAATGAAAAACTGTTTTTT
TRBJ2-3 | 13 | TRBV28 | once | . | CASSLIDGDTQYF | TGTGCCAGCAGTTTAATCGACGGGGATACGCAGTATTTT
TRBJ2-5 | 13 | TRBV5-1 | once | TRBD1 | CASKTGGSETQYF | TGCGCCAGCAAAACAGGGGGGTCGGAGACCCAGTACTTC
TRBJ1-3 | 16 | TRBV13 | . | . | CASSSAAKGSGNTIYF | TGTGCCAGCAGCTCGGCGGCAAAAGGCTCTGGAAACACCATATATTTT
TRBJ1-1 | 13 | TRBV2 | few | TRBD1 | CASRGTGDTEAFF | TGTGCCAGCAGGGGGACAGGGGACACTGAAGCTTTCTTT